Each of the 8 T cell receptor beta chains below was sequenced from the same sample in a study of technical replicates of blood from a handful of donors. This table comes from immunoSEQ multiplex PCR, and its TCRdb copy is limited to in-frame clones, with some not included. The sample shows under 50,000 clones, around 96% of them seen only once. The sequencing input was T cells isolated from PBMCs. All receptors come from a human donor in good health.

The chain recombines TRBV7-9 with TRBJ2-1; D is possibly TRBD1 (5 bases). The CDR3 is 11 residues long. Germline V gene sequence: CDR1 SEHNR, CDR2 FQNEAQ (reference sequence). V lost 5 bases to trimming and J lost 9 bases, with 8 bases between them. CDR3 sequence: CASSRGAEQFF. In nucleotides, the CDR3 is TGTGCCAGCAGCCGTGGGGCTGAGCAGTTCTTC.

The chain couples TRBV7-6 to TRBJ1-2; D perhaps matches TRBD1 (6 bases). Between the trimmed V and J ends, which lost 5 bases and 10 bases, there was a span of 11 bases. Germline assignment: CDR1 SGHVS and CDR2 FNYEAQ. CDR3 size: 11 residues. CDR3 amino acids: CASSPTGIYTF. The CDR3 DNA sequence: TGTGCCAGCAGCCCCACAGGGATCTACACCTTC.

The chain employs TRBV6-5 and TRBJ2-5; 7 bases align to TRBD1. The V and J ends lost 5 bases and 0 bases, in that order; junction bases with no gene match: 3. CDR3 length: 14 residues. Germline V gives CDR1 MNHEY, CDR2 SVGAGI. The CDR3: CASSLGQNQETQYF. The CDR3 DNA reads TGTGCCAGCAGTCTGGGACAGAACCAAGAGACCCAGTACTTC.

The chain links TRBV19 to TRBJ1-5; TRBD1 is a possible D gene (6 bases). Germline CDR1 reads LNHDA; CDR2 reads SQIVND (reference sequence). Trimming shortened V by 11 bases and J by 4 bases, and 15 bases separated the two germline ends. This CDR3 has 13 amino acids. Here the CDR3 DNA reads TGTGCCTCTGGGGGCAGACTAAATCAGCCCCAGCATTTT. It specifies CASGGRLNQPQHF.

This sequence joins TRBV11-3 and TRBJ2-3; 7 nucleotides align to TRBD2. Germline CDR1 SGHNT, CDR2 YENEEA. CDR3 size: 16 residues. Unmatched junction bases numbered 8, after V lost 3 bases and J lost 2 bases. CDR3: CASSFLGGSYTDTQYF. As DNA, the CDR3 is TGTGCCAGCAGCTTTCTGGGCGGGAGCTACACAGATACGCAGTATTTT.

V is TRBV6-5 and J is TRBJ1-1, with D possibly being TRBD1 (6 bases). This CDR3 contains 16 residues. With 3 bases removed from V and 2 bases from J, the gap between germline ends came to 16 bases. CDR1 and CDR2 (germline): MNHEY, SVGAGI. CDR3 DNA: TGTGCCAGCAGTTATTTCCTAACAGGGAGAAACACTGAAGCTTTCTTT. It specifies CASSYFLTGRNTEAFF.

The chain links TRBV28 to TRBJ2-3, with unresolved D. V shed 8 bases and J shed 2 bases, with 14 bases lying between them. The CDR3 totals 14 residues. Germline V gene sequence: CDR1 MDHEN, CDR2 SYDVKM. The chain's CDR3 is CASRAADVTDTQYF. CDR3 nucleotide sequence: TGTGCCAGCCGTGCCGCAGATGTCACAGATACGCAGTATTTT.

Here the CDR3 DNA reads TGCGCCAGCAGCCAATTCTTGGGTCTGGAGGACACCATATATTTT. Its translation is CASSQFLGLEDTIYF. This chain connects TRBV4-3 to TRBJ1-3; D gene ambiguous. The CDR3 contains 15 residues. Deletions cut 2 bases from V and 8 bases from J, with 16 bases between. Germline-derived CDR1 and CDR2 are LGHNA and YSLEER.